The clone carrying this TCR beta chain qualifies as medium-sized (0.01 to 0.1%). Its antigen is currently unknown. This sample stems from a study of T cells after yellow fever vaccination. Overall study findings and caveats: Booster sampling recovered most clones from primary vaccination (about 97% CD4, over 75% CD8).

Germline V gene lookup returns CDR1 SGHRS and CDR2 YFSETQ. V was shortened by 0 bases and J by 12 bases, with 7 bases between the two germline ends. This CDR3 comprises 11 residues. Researchers made TCR cDNA using 5'RACE template switching, and this step added a universal primer site and UMIs. A single record per CDR3 protein comes from TCRdb applying MiXCR to the 5' RACE reads. The table lists around 320,000 distinct CDR3 sequences, 8.7% of them singletons. The chain carries TRBV5-1 and TRBJ2-1; the D gene is possibly TRBD1 (5 bases). Material: CD4+ T cells sorted from PBMCs, obtained 5 days after the yellow fever booster vaccination. The receptor was isolated from a man younger than 35 who received the YFV17D yellow fever vaccine. CDR3 loop: CASSLEGAQFF. The DNA of the CDR3 is TGCGCCAGCAGCTTGGAAGGGGCGCAGTTCTTC.